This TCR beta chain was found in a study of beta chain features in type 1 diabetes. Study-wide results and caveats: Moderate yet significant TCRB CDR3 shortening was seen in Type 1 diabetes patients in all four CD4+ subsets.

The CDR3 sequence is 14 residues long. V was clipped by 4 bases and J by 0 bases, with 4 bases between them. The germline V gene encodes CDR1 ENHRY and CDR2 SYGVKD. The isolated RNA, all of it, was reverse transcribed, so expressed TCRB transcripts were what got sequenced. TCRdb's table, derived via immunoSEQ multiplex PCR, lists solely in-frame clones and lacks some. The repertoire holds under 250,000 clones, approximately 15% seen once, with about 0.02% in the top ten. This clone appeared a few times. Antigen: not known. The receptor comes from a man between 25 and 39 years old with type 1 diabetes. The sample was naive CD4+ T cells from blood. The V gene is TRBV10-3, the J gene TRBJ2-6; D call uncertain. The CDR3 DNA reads TGTGCCATCAGTGCCGGCTCTGGGGCCAACGTCCTGACTTTC. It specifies CAISAGSGANVLTF.